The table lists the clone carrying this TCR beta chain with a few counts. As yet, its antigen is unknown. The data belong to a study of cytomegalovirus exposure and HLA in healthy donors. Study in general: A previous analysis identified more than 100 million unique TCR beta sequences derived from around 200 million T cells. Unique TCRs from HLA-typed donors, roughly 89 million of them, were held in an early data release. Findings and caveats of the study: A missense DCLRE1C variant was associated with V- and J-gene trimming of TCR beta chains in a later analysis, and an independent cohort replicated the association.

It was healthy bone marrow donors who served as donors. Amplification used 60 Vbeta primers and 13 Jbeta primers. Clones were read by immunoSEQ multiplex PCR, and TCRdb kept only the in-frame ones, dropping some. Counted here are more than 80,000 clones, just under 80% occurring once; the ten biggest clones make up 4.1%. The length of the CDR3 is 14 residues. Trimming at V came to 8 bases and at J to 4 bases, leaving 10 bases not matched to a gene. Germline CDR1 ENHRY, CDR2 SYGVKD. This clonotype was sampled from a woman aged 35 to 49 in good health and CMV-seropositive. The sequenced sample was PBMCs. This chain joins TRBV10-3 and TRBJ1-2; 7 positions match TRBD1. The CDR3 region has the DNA TGTGCCATCCCCCGACAGGGCGGAGGCTATGGCTACACCTTC. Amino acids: CAIPRQGGGYGYTF.